Listed here are 19 T cell receptor beta chains from one sample, sequenced in a study of Graves' ophthalmopathy and Graves' hyperthyroidism. Amplifying from RNA transcripts, the study obtained TCR beta CDR3 regions. The authors performed first-round RT-PCR with HTBI primers and then a second-round multiplex PCR. TCRdb called the multiplex PCR reads again in MiXCR, with one record for every CDR3 protein. This table holds just over 400,000 distinct CDR3 sequences, under 25% found once. Sequences were obtained from peripheral blood. Every receptor here comes from a young woman with stable Graves' hyperthyroidism.

This clonotype was seen repeatedly, ten times or more. The V and J genes are TRBV2 and TRBJ2-7; D remains unclear. Germline assignment: CDR1 SNHLY and CDR2 FYNNEI. The CDR3 runs 14 residues. V was clipped by 2 bases and J by 1 base, with 9 bases between them. CDR3 amino acids: CASSEPTESYEQYF. DNA for the CDR3: TGTGCCAGCAGTGAACCCACTGAATCCTACGAGCAGTACTTC.

This clonotype was found many times. This chain connects TRBV25-1 to TRBJ1-1; D is unresolved. Germline values: CDR1 MGHDK, CDR2 SYGVNS. The CDR3 is 14 residues long. V was pared by 3 bases and J by 7 bases, with 15 bases between. CDR3 residues: CASSDPSNEIEAFF. CDR3 coding DNA: TGTGCCAGCAGTGATCCCAGTAACGAGATTGAAGCTTTCTTT.

This clonotype was observed at least ten times. The rearrangement uses TRBV19 and TRBJ2-2; D call uncertain. This CDR3 is built from 12 residues. Germline-derived CDR1 and CDR2 are LNHDA and SQIVND (reference sequence). V was pared by 3 bases and J by 4 bases, with 3 bases between. The CDR3 sequence: CASSMLTGELFF. The CDR3, as DNA: TGTGCCAGTAGTATGCTCACCGGGGAGCTGTTTTTT. Filled out from reference TRBV19 and TRBJ2-2, the complete variable domain reads DGGITQSPKYLFRKEGQNVTLSCEQNLNHDAMYWYRQDPGQGLRLIYYSQIVNDFQKGDIAEGYSVSREKKESFPLTVTSAQKNPTAFYLCASSMLTGELFFGEGSRLTVL.

This clonotype appeared a few times. This chain uses TRBV19 with TRBJ1-5; D not resolved. CDR1 and CDR2 from the germline V gene are LNHDA and SQIVND (reference sequence). Trimming removed 2 bases at V and 0 bases at J, with 11 bases between. The CDR3 runs to 16 residues. CDR3 region: CASSISATYSNQPQHF. The CDR3 DNA sequence: TGTGCCAGTAGTATATCGGCAACTTATAGCAATCAGCCCCAGCATTTT. Using reference TRBV19 and TRBJ1-5 for the parts outside the CDR3, the full variable domain is DGGITQSPKYLFRKEGQNVTLSCEQNLNHDAMYWYRQDPGQGLRLIYYSQIVNDFQKGDIAEGYSVSREKKESFPLTVTSAQKNPTAFYLCASSISATYSNQPQHFGDGTRLSIL.

This clonotype was found many times. V and J are TRBV20-1 and TRBJ1-2, with TRBD1 as a possible D gene (5 bases). The CDR3 runs to 15 residues. Looked up from germline, CDR1 is DFQATT and CDR2 is SNEGSKA (reference sequence). Trimming pared 0 bases from V and 0 bases from J, leaving 11 bases between. This CDR3 is CSARDRDRPNYGYTF. The CDR3 DNA reads as TGCAGTGCTAGAGATAGGGACCGTCCTAACTATGGCTACACCTTC.

This clonotype has ten or more counts. The chain uses TRBV28 and TRBJ1-2, with 9 bases fitting TRBD1. The CDR3 runs 18 residues. The germline V gene encodes CDR1 MDHEN and CDR2 SYDVKM. Unmatched junction bases numbered 17, after V lost 5 bases and J lost 4 bases. CDR3 bases: TGTGCCAGCAGTCCAAAAGTTTACCGGGACAGGGATCTCTATGGCTACACCTTC. This sequence encodes CASSPKVYRDRDLYGYTF.

This clonotype was detected ten times or more. This sequence joins TRBV28 and TRBJ1-3; 7 positions agree with TRBD1. CDR3 length: 18 residues. CDR1 is MDHEN and CDR2 is SYDVKM in the germline V gene. With 6 bases clipped from V and 0 bases from J, the junction kept 14 bases outside the gene matches. The CDR3 sequence: CASSPGGTDLSSGNTIYF. The CDR3 DNA follows: TGTGCCAGCAGCCCGGGCGGGACAGATCTTAGCTCTGGAAACACCATATATTTT.

The chain couples TRBV20-1 to TRBJ2-2; TRBD2 agrees at 7 bases. Losses at the gene ends were 7 bases for V and 2 bases for J; bases not matched to a gene: 10. The length of the CDR3 is 15 residues. The germline gives CDR1 DFQATT, CDR2 SNEGSKA (reference sequence). This CDR3 reads CSVVRDYGNTGELFF. In nucleotides, the CDR3 is TGCAGTGTTGTCCGGGACTATGGTAACACCGGGGAGCTGTTTTTT.

This clonotype was seen more than once but under ten times. V and J are TRBV9 and TRBJ2-2; unclear D gene. CDR1 SGDLS and CDR2 YYNGEE come from the germline V gene. The CDR3 sequence is 12 residues long. Trimming removed 0 bases from V and 7 bases from J, with 4 bases in between. The CDR3 here is CASSVEGGELFF. The CDR3 bases are TGTGCCAGCAGCGTAGAAGGCGGGGAGCTGTTTTTT.

This clonotype was seen at least ten times. This chain links TRBV6-2 or TRBV6-3 with TRBJ1-1, with a weak D call TRBD1 (6 bases). CDR3 length: 19 residues. Germline V gene data show CDR1 as MNHEY and CDR2 as SVGEGT. The V end was cut by 0 bases, the J end by 0 bases, with 20 bases between. CDR3 amino acids: CASSYSWTEKTLMNTEAFF. The CDR3 DNA follows: TGTGCCAGCAGTTACTCGTGGACAGAGAAGACTTTAATGAACACTGAAGCTTTCTTT.

This clonotype occurred a few times. This may be a read error, as it is one base from a much larger clone. The J gene is TRBJ2-4, the V gene TRBV7-2; D gene ambiguous. The CDR3 is 15 residues long. Germline V gives CDR1 SGHTA, CDR2 FQGNSA. The CDR3 sequence: CASSLGGSTKNIKYF. For the CDR3, the DNA is TGTGCCAGCAGCTTAGGAGGATCTACCAAAAACATTAAGTACTTC.

The sample holds many counts of this clonotype. The chain is built from TRBV11-2 and TRBJ2-4; a weak D match, TRBD2 (6 bases). The germline V gene encodes CDR1 SGHAT and CDR2 FQNNGV. The CDR3 runs 18 residues. The germline V and J ends were trimmed by 1 base and 1 base, with 17 bases remaining between them. The CDR3 reads CASSLGRRALEAKNIQYF. As DNA, the CDR3 is TGTGCCAGCAGCTTAGGAAGGAGGGCCCTTGAGGCCAAAAACATTCAGTACTTC.

This rearrangement joins TRBV13 to TRBJ1-2; D remains ambiguous. The CDR3 is 12 residues long. Germline V gene sequence: CDR1 PRHDT, CDR2 FYEKMQ (reference sequence). V lost 3 bases, J lost 10 bases, and 12 bases lay in between. DNA of the CDR3: TGTGCCAGCAGCTTCCGGGCCCGCGACTACACCTTC. Translated: CASSFRARDYTF. The entire variable domain, with the rest obtained from reference TRBV13 and TRBJ1-2, is as follows: AAGVIQSPRHLIKEKRETATLKCYPIPRHDTVYWYQQGPGQDPQFLISFYEKMQSDKGSIPDRFSAQQFSDYHSELNMSSLELGDSALYFCASSFRARDYTFGSGTRLTVV.

V usage is TRBV9 and J usage is TRBJ1-5, with a tentative D call TRBD1 (5 bases). Germline V lookup: CDR1 SGDLS, CDR2 YYNGEE. V was pared by 0 bases and J by 5 bases, with 12 bases between. The CDR3 totals 15 residues. Here the CDR3 reads CASSVDGTDHQPQHF. In nucleotides, the CDR3 is TGTGCCAGCAGCGTAGACGGGACCGACCATCAGCCCCAGCATTTT.

This clonotype was seen many times. The chain is built from TRBV27 and TRBJ1-1; D might be TRBD1 (5 bases). V dropped 1 base and J dropped 3 bases, with 18 bases sitting between them. The CDR3 is 17 amino acids. Germline-derived CDR1 and CDR2 are MNHEY and SMNVEV (reference sequence). The CDR3 is CASSLWAGRFGYTEAFF. As DNA, the CDR3 is TGTGCCAGCAGTTTATGGGCAGGGAGGTTCGGGTACACTGAAGCTTTCTTT.

This clonotype was observed at least ten times. The rearrangement links TRBV6-2 or TRBV6-3 to TRBJ1-2, with D unresolved. CDR1 and CDR2 from the germline V gene are MNHEY and SVGEGT. The CDR3 consists of 14 residues. The V and J ends lost 6 bases and 3 bases respectively, with 14 bases between them. CDR3 nucleotide sequence: TGTGCCAGCAGATACGGACTTGTGGACTATGGCTACACCTTC. Translated, it gives CASRYGLVDYGYTF.

This clonotype was found many times. A single base separates this from a much larger clone, so it may be a read error. The V gene is TRBV6-5, the J gene TRBJ2-2; 7 bases match TRBD1. There are 15 residues in the CDR3. Per the germline V gene, CDR1 is MNHEY and CDR2 is SVGAGI. CDR3 sequence (DNA): TGTGCCAGCGCCGACAGGGTTGAGGACACCGGGGAGCTGTCTTTT. Amino acids: CASADRVEDTGELSF.

This clonotype was seen a handful of times. The chain has TRBV5-1 and TRBJ2-5, with D possibly being TRBD1 or TRBD2 (6 bases each). This CDR3 spans 15 amino acids. Germline V CDR1 and CDR2: SGHRS, YFSETQ. V lost 0 bases, J lost 5 bases, and 14 bases lay in between. CDR3 nucleotides: TGCGCCAGCAGCTTGGACAAGGGGGGCGAGGAGACCCAGTACTTC. Amino acid sequence: CASSLDKGGEETQYF.

This clonotype was counted ten times or more. V usage is TRBV7-2 and J usage is TRBJ2-5; 8 nucleotides match TRBD1. Germline lookup yields CDR1 SGHTA and CDR2 FQGNSA. J gave up 3 bases and V 5 bases, and 11 bases lay outside the gene matches. This CDR3 contains 16 residues. The CDR3 sequence is CASSPRGRGRKETQYF. The CDR3 DNA sequence: TGTGCCAGCAGCCCAAGGGGCAGGGGGCGGAAAGAGACCCAGTACTTC.